The 6 T cell receptor beta chains given below trace back to one sample, sequenced in a study of blood T cells in healthy people across ages. Primed by a sample-barcoded 5' primer and a J-beta primer mix, a second PCR proceeded for about 7 to 12 cycles. TCRdb reprocessed the 5' RACE reads via MiXCR and lists one record per CDR3 protein. The sample carries about 1.4 million distinct CDR3 sequences, roughly 59% recorded once. Specimen: blood. The receptors stem from a man younger than 35 in good health.

The chain is built from TRBV4-2 and TRBJ2-2; tentative D call: TRBD2 (6 bases). Germline V gene data show CDR1 as LGHNA and CDR2 as YNFKEQ. CDR3 length: 13 residues. V gave up 7 bases and J gave up 5 bases, with 11 bases separating them. DNA of the CDR3: TGTGCCAGCACAGGAGGGTGGACCGGGGAGCTGTTTTTT. Its translation: CASTGGWTGELFF.

This clonotype was found a few times. The chain carries TRBV27 and TRBJ2-7; the match to TRBD1 covers 11 bases. From germline, CDR1 is MNHEY and CDR2 SMNVEV (reference sequence). After removal of 6 bases from V and 9 bases from J, the junction contained 16 bases not matched to a gene. This CDR3 spans 16 amino acids. CDR3 in amino acids: CASSPQPPGQGVGQYF. The CDR3 region has the DNA TGTGCCAGCAGCCCGCAACCTCCGGGACAGGGGGTCGGGCAGTACTTC.

The chain employs TRBV10-3 and TRBJ1-2; the match to TRBD1 covers 10 bases. CDR1 and CDR2 (germline): ENHRY, SYGVKD. Trimming at V came to 10 bases and at J to 1 base, leaving 6 bases not matched to a gene. This CDR3 spans 14 amino acids. The CDR3 sequence is CATRGDRGNYGYTF. CDR3 sequence (DNA): TGTGCCACCCGAGGGGACAGGGGTAACTATGGCTACACCTTC.

The chain couples TRBV4-1 to TRBJ1-5; 7 bases fit TRBD1. Germline V gene lookup returns CDR1 MGHRA and CDR2 YSYEKL. Trimming at V came to 1 base and at J to 1 base, leaving 7 bases not matched to a gene. There are 17 residues in the CDR3. CDR3 sequence: CASSQAPPDRSNQPQHF. The CDR3 region has the DNA TGCGCCAGCAGCCAAGCACCCCCGGACAGGAGCAATCAGCCCCAGCATTTT.

J is TRBJ2-5 and V is TRBV4-1, with TRBD2 identical over 7 bases. The CDR3 length is 15 residues. Germline loops: CDR1 MGHRA, CDR2 YSYEKL. The J segment lost 1 base and the V segment lost 4 bases, leaving 6 bases of the junction unmatched. In DNA, the CDR3 is TGCGCCAGCAGCCCCTTAGGACTAGTCCAAGAGACCCAGTACTTC. Its translation: CASSPLGLVQETQYF.

In DNA form, the CDR3 reads TGCGCCAGCAGCTTGGCCTCCCTAGGGGATGAGCAGTTCTTC. Protein: CASSLASLGDEQFF. The rearrangement uses TRBV5-1 and TRBJ2-1, with D possibly matching TRBD1 (5 bases). The germline V and J ends were trimmed by 0 bases and 8 bases, with 12 bases remaining between them. CDR3 length equals 14 residues. Germline V CDR1 and CDR2: SGHRS, YFSETQ.